This T cell receptor beta chain emerged from a study of T cell repertoires in cytomegalovirus infection. Study-wide background: Epitope selection comprised recently identified HLA-C-restricted CMV epitopes and well-studied HLA-B-restricted CMV epitopes. Matching HLA type and CMV infection were both indicated by public TCR beta signatures. Overall study results and limits: The study identified carriers of CMV plus the relevant HLA from cumulative public TCR beta family frequency. The response measured ex vivo was dominated by TCR beta clonotypes (HLA-C-restricted and CMV-specific).

TCRdb passed the reads through MiXCR, listing each CDR3 protein once. The sample carries about 900,000 distinct CDR3 sequences, 31% recorded once. Germline CDR1 SGHTS, CDR2 YDEGEE. This CDR3 is built from 15 residues. V lost 6 bases and J 2 bases, leaving 14 bases between the germline ends. Points on this clonotype: Its antigen remains unidentified.

The origin of this receptor is a human donor in good health (CMV status not recorded). Some clones in this sample may be carry-over from other donors' samples. The chain joins TRBV5-8 to TRBJ2-2; tentatively, D is TRBD1 or TRBD2 (6 bases each). This material consisted of cultured CD8+ T cells from PBMCs, taken from culture after CMV antigen stimulation. CDR3 bases: TGTGCCAGCACCTTACGGGGGCTTAACACCGGGGAGCTGTTTTTT. Its translation: CASTLRGLNTGELFF.